The clone carrying this T cell receptor beta chain was detected only once. Antigen unknown. The entry originates in a study of T cell responses to AZD1222 COVID-19 vaccine. Whole-study findings and limits: None of the repertoires were sampled until the peak T cell response had passed. Seropositivity was recorded at baseline in only a handful of AZD1222 recipients. Vaccine-related CD4 TCRs covered spike, predominating at 160-218 and 743-854.

Assay used: immunoSEQ multiplex PCR; TCRdb lists only in-frame clones, some missing. Of 150,000 to 200,000 clones detected, more than 80% appear once; the ten largest clones hold roughly 4%. This receptor was taken from an adult who received the MenACWY meningococcal vaccine as a control. The sequencing here drew on peripheral blood, taken 28 days after the second dose of the MenACWY control vaccine.

CDR3 in amino acids: CASSIAGGPSYEQYF. The CDR3 DNA follows: TGTGCCAGTAGTATAGCGGGAGGGCCATCCTACGAGCAGTACTTC. V usage is TRBV19 and J usage is TRBJ2-7; 8 bases are shared with TRBD2. The V gene's germline CDR1 is LNHDA and CDR2 SQIVND (reference sequence). The CDR3 length is 15 residues. Unmatched junction bases numbered 3, after V lost 1 base and J lost 1 base.